This entry features one TCR beta chain sequence. What it recognizes is unknown. Trimming cost V 0 bases and J 6 bases, with 9 bases left between them. This CDR3 region has 13 residues. CDR1 is SGHAT and CDR2 is FQNNGV in the germline V gene. The study separated CD4+ cells into CD45RA+ naive and CD45RA-negative memory subsets. This entry is derived from a study of shared clonotypes between healthy human individuals. Study summary: CD4 naive and memory got three plates each, CD8 naive two, CD8 memory one.

The data were produced by immunoSEQ multiplex PCR, yet TCRdb's version contains in-frame clones alone and is incomplete. Counted here are a few million clones, less than 95% occurring once; the ten biggest clones make up 0.37%. The study's findings and limits: Rarefaction gave evidence that sorted-subset sequencing remained incomplete despite large depth. Only blood was sampled, and tissue TCR repertoires likely differ from blood ones.

This TCR derives from a young man in good health. Some clones in this sample may be carry-over from other donors' samples. The J gene is TRBJ2-7, the V gene TRBV11-2, with D uncertain. Sequenced: naive CD4+ T cells from PBMCs. Subset: CD45RA+ positively selected. CDR3 in amino acids: CASSLDQQLEQYF. The CDR3 region has the DNA TGTGCCAGCAGCTTAGATCAGCAACTCGAGCAGTACTTC. The whole variable domain, filled in from reference TRBV11-2 and TRBJ2-7, reads EAGVAQSPRYKIIEKRQSVAFWCNPISGHATLYWYQQILGQGPKLLIQFQNNGVVDDSQLPKDRFSAERLKGVDSTLKIQPAKLEDSAVYLCASSLDQQLEQYFGPGTRLTVT.